Each of the 5 T cell receptor beta chains below was sequenced from the same sample in a study of CD8+CD57+ T cells in acquired aplastic anemia. Genomic DNA was employed as the template in profiling TCR beta VDJ and CDR3. TCRdb redid the calling of the reads with MiXCR, one entry per CDR3 protein. The sample lists about 160,000 distinct CDR3 sequences, more than 45% occurring once. Selection for sequencing was limited to patients who had shown CD8+CD57+ cell expansion by flow cytometry. The sample comprised sorted CD4+, CD8+, or CD8+CD57+ T cells (not recorded which) from PBMCs. All receptors derive from a human donor with aplastic anemia.

The chain links TRBV19 to TRBJ2-6; D is unresolved. The germline V gene has CDR1 LNHDA and CDR2 SQIVND (reference sequence). With 5 bases removed from V and 4 bases from J, the gap between germline ends came to 12 bases. This CDR3 is 15 amino acids long. CDR3 region: CASSPVGSGANVLTF. The DNA for the CDR3 is TGTGCCAGTAGTCCGGTGGGGTCAGGGGCCAACGTCCTGACTTTC.

The chain links TRBV10-3 to TRBJ2-7, with TRBD1 matching over 9 bases. J gave up 2 bases and V 6 bases, and 5 bases lay outside the gene matches. The germline V gene has CDR1 ENHRY and CDR2 SYGVKD. CDR3 length equals 14 residues. CDR3 nucleotide sequence: TGTGCCATCAGGGGGACAGGGATGACCTACGAGCAGTACTTC. Its translation: CAIRGTGMTYEQYF.

This sequence joins TRBV6-5 and TRBJ2-5; D remains unclear. With 0 bases removed from V and 3 bases from J, the gap between germline ends came to 2 bases. Germline V gene sequence: CDR1 MNHEY, CDR2 SVGAGI. The CDR3 is made up of 12 amino acids. CDR3 in DNA: TGTGCCAGCAGTTACTCGAAAGAGACCCAGTACTTC. Translated, it gives CASSYSKETQYF.

In its sample, this clonotype was seen many times. The chain recombines TRBV9 with TRBJ1-5; no clear D. CDR3 size: 14 residues. V was pared by 0 bases and J by 5 bases, with 9 bases between. Germline CDR1 and CDR2: SGDLS and YYNGEE. In DNA, the CDR3 is TGTGCCAGCAGCGTAGAACCTCACTATCAGCCCCAGCATTTT. This translates into CASSVEPHYQPQHF. The full variable domain, with the rest looked up from reference TRBV9 and TRBJ1-5, is DSGVTQTPKHLITATGQRVTLRCSPRSGDLSVYWYQQSLDQGLQFLIQYYNGEERAKGNILERFSAQQFPDLHSELNLSSLELGDSALYFCASSVEPHYQPQHFGDGTRLSIL.

This clonotype was found many times. The chain carries TRBV7-2 and TRBJ2-3; D is undetermined. V lost 5 bases to trimming and J lost 4 bases, with 13 bases between them. The CDR3 extends over 14 amino acids. Germline V lookup: CDR1 SGHTA, CDR2 FQGNSA. The CDR3 DNA is TGTGCCAGCAGCCTACGTGTCGGCGCAGATACGCAGTATTTT. It codes for CASSLRVGADTQYF.